A selection of T cell receptor beta chains follows, all from one sample in a study of graft-versus-host responses after intestinal transplantation. Some clones are missing from TCRdb's copy, which holds only in-frame ones; the method was immunoSEQ multiplex PCR. The data contain over 40,000 clones, roughly 84% of them singletons. For these receptors, no antigen is known. The source material was unstimulated CD4+ T cells sorted from spleen or lymph node cells, sampled before transplant. The receptors here all came from a human donor who was the organ donor for an intestinal transplant. The CDR3 runs from the conserved cysteine through the conserved F or W. Fields, in order: J gene, V gene, CDR3 protein.

TRBJ1-1 TRBV11-2 CASSLRNRDGNLF
TRBJ2-5 TRBV6-1 CASSDGLAGETQYF
TRBJ1-3 TRBV25-1 CASSPLIPTATGNTIYF
TRBJ1-5 TRBV10-3 CAIGTGNQPQHF
TRBJ1-2 TRBV5-4 CASSWGEAGYTF
TRBJ2-5 TRBV12-5 CASGLVKETQYF
TRBJ1-4 TRBV30 CAWSSDPWGTNEKLFF
TRBJ2-7 TRBV7-9 CASRSVGGSYEQYF
TRBJ2-7 TRBV21-1 CASSKVPGYDFSYEQYF
TRBJ1-3 TRBV27 CASSFRGGNTIYF
TRBJ2-2 TRBV18 CASSPQGAGVSLNTGELFF
TRBJ2-1 TRBV25-1 CASSDVLGHNEQFF
TRBJ2-7 TRBV10-2 CASSEFQGGGALYEQYF
TRBJ2-2 TRBV4-1 CASSQGGISSGELFF
TRBJ1-1 TRBV5-1 CASSLGQGVWNTEAFF
TRBJ1-2 TRBV5-6 CASSLRGANYGYTF
TRBJ1-1 TRBV5-1 CASSQNTEAFF
TRBJ2-6 TRBV5-4 CASSLGMRQSSSGANVLTF
TRBJ2-1 TRBV7-2 CASSLGRAFWNEQFF
TRBJ2-7 TRBV7-8 CASSSNLSTGAYEQYF
TRBJ1-1 TRBV11-3 CASSLVPNTEAFF
TRBJ2-7 TRBV15 CATSTPRGQGVYEQYF
TRBJ1-1 TRBV6-5 CASSSSGTGRTEAFF
TRBJ2-4 TRBV19 CASSINLQWGKNIQYF
TRBJ1-2 TRBV6-6 CASSYRNYGYTF
TRBJ2-3 TRBV29-1 CSADLGYAQYF
TRBJ2-2 TRBV19 CASSYRGLAPGELFF
TRBJ1-2 TRBV6-6 CASSYWTANYGYTF
TRBJ1-2 TRBV7-9 CASSPGRIYGYTF
TRBJ2-1 TRBV19 CASSIGWDRGNEQFF
TRBJ2-5 TRBV7-9 CASSLTTYQETQYF
TRBJ2-5 TRBV19 CASSIKAGETQYF
TRBJ2-7 TRBV6-1 CASSPTSGLRYEQYF
TRBJ2-6 TRBV6-4 CASSDNSGANVLTF
TRBJ2-1 TRBV19 CASSIKGALTYNEQFF
TRBJ2-7 TRBV5-4 CASRVWGGLGFEQYF
TRBJ2-7 TRBV6-5 CASSFSGGLKPYEQYF
TRBJ1-1 TRBV6-6 CASSYSGGEDTEAFF
TRBJ1-2 TRBV6-6 CASSYSNDRGIGYTF
TRBJ1-4 TRBV5-6 CASNLVGSSEKLFF
TRBJ2-5 TRBV7-2 CASSLGRLAGGSIQETQYF